This T cell receptor beta chain stems from a study of T cell repertoires in cytomegalovirus infection (dated by TCRdb to between 2019 and 2020). For the study in its entirety: Donor HLA type was relevant to the analysis, because carriage of CMV infection together with the matching HLA type was indicated by public TCR beta signatures. Paper-wide results and their limitations: The ex vivo response was dominated by HLA-C-restricted CMV-specific TCR beta clonotypes, and the single most frequent clonotype in two of eight donors was supplied by these HLA-C-restricted clonotypes. In both this cohort and an independent approximately 400-donor cohort, the cumulative frequency of public TCR beta family members distinguished carriers of CMV infection plus the relevant HLA type.

As to this clonotype: The clone's antigen remains unknown. Nothing much larger sits one base from this clone, and base qualities are not available.

The V end gives up 5 bases and the J end 7 bases, leaving 14 bases in the junction not matched to a gene. Including the terminal cysteine and phenylalanine, the CDR3 comprises 16 residues. Just CDR3 DNA is preserved here, 48 bases in frame from base 1. From a lookup of the germline V gene (reference sequence), CDR1 and CDR2 are LNHDA and SQIVND. TCRdb names Illumina HiSeq 1500 as the instrument used. TCRdb trimmed public reads at Q25 via fastp, called clones via MiXCR and kept in-frame beta chains. Under each unique CDR3 protein, matching rows form one entry showing the most common genes and DNA. Present in this sample are around 320,000 distinct CDR3 sequences, 8% to 10% of which were seen just once. Jointly, the top ten make up 3.5% to 4.5% of the sample.

The sequence derives from a human donor in good health (CMV status not recorded). Some clones in this sample may be carry-over from other donors' samples. Sequenced input: PBMCs. The chain employs TRBV19 and TRBJ1-5, and TRBD1 matches 7 of the central bases. The encoded CDR3 is CASSPGQAPVGQPQHF. The bases are TGTGCCAGTAGTCCAGGACAGGCCCCGGTGGGACAGCCCCAGCATTTT.